One T cell receptor (beta chain) is described in this entry. What it binds is not known. The sample originates from a study of CD8 T cells in Susac syndrome. Findings of the study overall: Regarding the TCR sequencing and HLA analysis, the study admitted that a relatively small number of individuals were involved.

RNA amounts of 0.5 to 1 ug underwent reverse transcription with random hexamers. TCRdb reprocessed the immunoSEQ multiplex PCR reads via MiXCR and lists one record per CDR3 protein. The repertoire has 250,000 to 300,000 distinct CDR3 sequences, around 84% of them found once; the top ten carry 0.11%. The CDR3 has 14 residues. V gave up 5 bases and J gave up 4 bases; unmatched junction bases: 7. This rearrangement joins TRBV12-3 or TRBV12-4 to TRBJ1-1; 7 bases fit TRBD1. The specimen was CD8+ T cells from PBMCs. This receptor was obtained from a human donor with multiple sclerosis. The CDR3 loop reads CASSRDRRGTEAFF. The DNA of the CDR3 is TGTGCCAGCAGTAGGGACAGAAGGGGCACTGAAGCTTTCTTT.